This TCR beta chain was observed in a study of blood T cell repertoires in COVID-19. At the level of the study: The samples span acute and convalescent COVID-19 from the United States, Italy and Spain.

Profiling relied on immunoSEQ multiplex PCR, and the TCRdb table lists in-frame clones only, not all of them. The sample yields some 280,000 clones, 85% seen once. This receptor was obtained from a woman aged 45 to 65 with active or convalescent COVID-19. Material for sequencing was peripheral blood.

The CDR3 DNA is TGTGCCAGCAGCCAACTACGGACAGGGCTTTCACCCCTCCACTTT. Translated, it gives CASSQLRTGLSPLHF. This chain joins TRBV2 and TRBJ1-6; 8 nucleotides agree with TRBD1. This CDR3 has 15 residues. Looked up from germline, CDR1 is SNHLY and CDR2 is FYNNEI. Trimming removed 6 bases from V and 9 bases from J; junction bases left unmatched: 10.